The 21 T cell receptor beta chains in this list originate from one sample, sequenced in a study of control samples from healthy donors and cancer patients. Data came from immunoSEQ multiplex PCR; TCRdb stores just in-frame clones and leaves some out. The data contain roughly 80,000 clones, 89% of them singletons. Sequencing was carried out using blood. All receptors derive from a man in his fifties in good health.

J is TRBJ1-1 and V is TRBV27; no clear D. CDR1 is MNHEY and CDR2 is SMNVEV in the germline V gene (reference sequence). V gave up 3 bases and J gave up 4 bases, with 9 bases separating them. The CDR3 length is 13 residues. The CDR3 bases are TGTGCCAGCAGTTTCGGACGGGCCACTGAAGCTTTCTTT. It specifies CASSFGRATEAFF.

V usage is TRBV14 and J usage is TRBJ2-7, with no clear D. CDR1 is SGHDN, CDR2 FVKESK, per germline. The V end was cut by 3 bases, the J end by 0 bases, with 9 bases between. The CDR3 is made up of 14 amino acids. The CDR3 nucleotides are TGTGCCAGCAGCCACTTAGGGCCCTCCTACGAGCAGTACTTC. Residues: CASSHLGPSYEQYF.

V gene TRBV19 combines with J gene TRBJ2-7; TRBD1 matches 8 bases. This CDR3 has 15 residues. The junction had 11 bases not matched to a gene; V was cut back by 4 bases and J by 6 bases. The germline V gene has CDR1 LNHDA and CDR2 SQIVND (reference sequence). In DNA form, the CDR3 reads TGTGCCAGTAGTACGGACAGGGAGGACGGGGGCGAGCAGTACTTC. Protein sequence: CASSTDREDGGEQYF.

J is TRBJ1-5 and V is TRBV15, with D hard to call. The CDR3 runs to 14 residues. The germline gives CDR1 LNHNV, CDR2 YYDKDF (reference sequence). Trimming took off 5 bases at V and 4 bases at J, with 12 bases between the two ends. CDR3 DNA: TGTGCCACCAGCGGTAGCTTACTTAATCAGCCCCAGCATTTT. It is translated as CATSGSLLNQPQHF.

This rearrangement joins TRBV19 to TRBJ1-1, with 8 bases identical to TRBD1. This CDR3 contains 15 residues. V shed 2 bases and J 4 bases; nucleotides not matched to a gene: 6. Per germline, CDR1 LNHDA and CDR2 SQIVND (reference sequence). The CDR3 here is CASSIRRQGTTEAFF. The CDR3 DNA follows: TGTGCCAGTAGTATACGAAGACAGGGGACCACTGAAGCTTTCTTT. Complete variable domain (other parts from reference TRBV19 and TRBJ1-1): DGGITQSPKYLFRKEGQNVTLSCEQNLNHDAMYWYRQDPGQGLRLIYYSQIVNDFQKGDIAEGYSVSREKKESFPLTVTSAQKNPTAFYLCASSIRRQGTTEAFFGQGTRLTVV.

The chain recombines TRBV11-2 with TRBJ2-7; 11 bases align to TRBD1. J was trimmed by 2 bases and V by 2 bases; bases with no gene match: 8. Germline V gene data show CDR1 as SGHAT and CDR2 as FQNNGV. CDR3 length: 17 residues. The CDR3 here is CASSLLPGQGATYEQYF. DNA for the CDR3: TGTGCCAGCAGCTTACTTCCCGGACAGGGGGCAACCTACGAGCAGTACTTC.

This chain connects TRBV3-1 (or the pseudogene TRBV3-2) to TRBJ1-6; 8 positions match TRBD1. After removal of 2 bases from V and 7 bases from J, the junction contained 1 base not matched to a gene. The CDR3 has 14 amino acids. The germline gives CDR1 LGHDT, CDR2 YNNKEL (reference sequence). In DNA, the CDR3 is TGTGCCAGCAGCCAACAGGGGGCCAATTCACCCCTCCACTTT. As protein: CASSQQGANSPLHF.

In regard to this clone: Other DNA sequences in the sample encode the same CDR3. The V and J genes are TRBV9 and TRBJ2-5; D may correspond to TRBD1 or TRBD2 (6 bases each). The V gene's germline CDR1 is SGDLS and CDR2 YYNGEE. Trimming cost V 0 bases and J 4 bases, with 7 bases left between them. The CDR3 spans 13 residues. The CDR3 here is CASSVEGGETQYF. For the CDR3, the DNA is TGTGCCAGCAGCGTAGAGGGGGGAGAGACCCAGTACTTC.

The chain carries TRBV6-5 and TRBJ2-3; D remains ambiguous. Germline V gene data show CDR1 as MNHEY and CDR2 as SVGAGI. V lost 5 bases and J 4 bases, leaving 4 bases between the germline ends. The CDR3 spans 11 residues. CDR3 loop: CASSRSDTQYF. The CDR3 nucleotides read TGTGCCAGCAGTAGATCAGATACGCAGTATTTT.

The rearrangement joins TRBV24-1 to TRBJ2-2; D may be TRBD2 (5 bases). Germline V gene lookup returns CDR1 KGHDR and CDR2 SFDVKD. This CDR3 is 13 amino acids long. Trimming removed 6 bases at V and 5 bases at J, with 9 bases between. CDR3 sequence: CATSTRSTGELFF. DNA for the CDR3: TGTGCCACCAGTACTAGGTCAACCGGGGAGCTGTTTTTT.

The V gene is TRBV12-5, the J gene TRBJ2-2, with 8 bases that match TRBD1. This CDR3 has 14 residues. CDR1 and CDR2 (germline): LGHNT, FRNRAP. V trimming: 8 bases; J trimming: 5 bases; junction bases outside the gene matches: 7. DNA for the CDR3: TGTGCTAGTAGCCTCAGACAGGGGACCGGGGAGCTGTTTTTT. Translated: CASSLRQGTGELFF.

V gene TRBV18 combines with J gene TRBJ1-2, with 11 positions matching TRBD1. CDR1 and CDR2 (germline): KGHSH, LQKENI. There are 14 residues in the CDR3. J lost 7 bases, V lost 8 bases, and 9 bases had no gene match. The CDR3 sequence is CASRKGQGASGYTF. CDR3 nucleotides: TGTGCCAGCCGGAAAGGACAGGGGGCATCTGGCTACACCTTC. Together with reference TRBV18 and TRBJ1-2, the CDR3 gives the full variable domain: NAGVMQNPRHLVRRRGQEARLRCSPMKGHSHVYWYRQLPEEGLKFMVYLQKENIIDESGMPKERFSAEFPKEGPSILRIQQVVRGDSAAYFCASRKGQGASGYTFGSGTRLTVV.

The V and J genes are TRBV30 and TRBJ2-5, with a weak D call TRBD2 (6 bases). The germline CDR1 and CDR2 sequences are GTSNPN and SVGIG (reference sequence). V was cut by 1 base and J by 5 bases, with 14 bases left in between. This CDR3 is 14 amino acids long. CDR3 sequence (DNA): TGTGCCTGGAGTGCCCTAGCAGGAGGGGAGACCCAGTACTTC. Protein: CAWSALAGGETQYF.

The chain joins TRBV11-2 to TRBJ1-1; D not resolved. Deletions cut 2 bases from V and 0 bases from J, with 7 bases between. This CDR3 is built from 14 residues. Per the germline V gene, CDR1 is SGHAT and CDR2 is FQNNGV. CDR3 nucleotides: TGTGCCAGCAGCTTACCCAGAATGAACACTGAAGCTTTCTTT. As protein: CASSLPRMNTEAFF.

This rearrangement joins TRBV3-1 (or the pseudogene TRBV3-2) to TRBJ2-7; no firm D call. V lost 4 bases and J 0 bases, leaving 10 bases between the germline ends. This CDR3 region has 14 residues. Germline-derived CDR1 and CDR2 are LGHDT and YNNKEL (reference sequence). The CDR3: CASSPRYRSYEQYF. CDR3 coding DNA: TGTGCCAGCAGCCCCCGTTACCGCTCCTACGAGCAGTACTTC.

The rearrangement links TRBV6-5 to TRBJ2-1; no clear D gene. CDR1 and CDR2 (germline): MNHEY, SVGAGI. This CDR3 is 13 amino acids long. The germline V and J ends were trimmed by 2 bases and 4 bases, with 6 bases remaining between them. The CDR3 reads CASSYAQYNEQFF. CDR3 DNA: TGTGCCAGCAGTTACGCCCAATACAATGAGCAGTTCTTC.

The chain combines TRBV29-1 with TRBJ2-2; a weak D match, TRBD1 (7 bases). The V end was cut by 3 bases, the J end by 3 bases, with 17 bases between. Germline assignment: CDR1 SQVTM and CDR2 ANQGSEA. The CDR3 consists of 16 residues. The CDR3 DNA reads as TGCAGCGTTGAGGTCAGGGGGGTCCTCTACACCGGGGAGCTGTTTTTT. It yields the protein CSVEVRGVLYTGELFF.

The CDR3 nucleotides read TGTGCCAGCAGTCGTGCCCGGGACAGGTACTACGAGCAGTACTTC. Amino acid sequence: CASSRARDRYYEQYF. The rearrangement uses TRBV5-8 and TRBJ2-7, with TRBD1 identical over 8 bases. In germline, CDR1 is SGHTS, CDR2 YDEGEE. V shed 5 bases, J shed 3 bases, and the junction held 10 bases outside the gene matches. The CDR3 sequence is 15 residues long.

The chain recombines TRBV7-9 with TRBJ1-4; D unclear. The germline gives CDR1 SEHNR, CDR2 FQNEAQ (reference sequence). The ends were cut back, 5 bases at V and 3 bases at J, with 10 bases in the middle. CDR3 size: 14 residues. CDR3 protein: CASSANSANEKLFF. DNA for the CDR3: TGTGCCAGCAGCGCGAATAGCGCTAATGAAAAACTGTTTTTT. The full variable domain, its missing parts supplied by reference TRBV7-9 and TRBJ1-4, is DTGVSQNPRHKITKRGQNVTFRCDPISEHNRLYWYRQTLGQGPEFLTYFQNEAQLEKSRLLSDRFSAERPKGSFSTLEIQRTEQGDSAMYLCASSANSANEKLFFGSGTQLSVL.

V usage is TRBV27 and J usage is TRBJ2-7; 10 bases line up with TRBD1. There are 15 residues in the CDR3. With 3 bases clipped from V and 2 bases from J, the junction kept 4 bases outside the gene matches. Germline loops: CDR1 MNHEY, CDR2 SMNVEV (reference sequence). This chain's CDR3 is CASSFETGGPYEQYF. As DNA, the CDR3 is TGTGCCAGCAGTTTCGAGACAGGGGGCCCCTACGAGCAGTACTTC.

This clone was seen repeatedly, ten times or more. The CDR3 coding sequence is TGTGCCAGCAGCCTAATCATCCGGGAAGGCTACACCTTC. As protein: CASSLIIREGYTF. The chain employs TRBV7-9 and TRBJ1-2, with no clear D. Germline-derived CDR1 and CDR2 are SEHNR and FQNEAQ (reference sequence). V lost 5 bases to trimming and J lost 8 bases, with 15 bases between them. The CDR3 runs 13 residues.